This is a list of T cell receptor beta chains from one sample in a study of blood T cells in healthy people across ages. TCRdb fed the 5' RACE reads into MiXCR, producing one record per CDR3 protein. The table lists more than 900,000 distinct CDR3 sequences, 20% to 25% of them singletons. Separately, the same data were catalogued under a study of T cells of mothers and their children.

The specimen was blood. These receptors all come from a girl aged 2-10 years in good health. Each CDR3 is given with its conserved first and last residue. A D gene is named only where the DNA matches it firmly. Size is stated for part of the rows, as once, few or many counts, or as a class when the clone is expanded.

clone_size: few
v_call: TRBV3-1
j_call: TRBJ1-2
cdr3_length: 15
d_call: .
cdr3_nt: TGTGCCAGCAGCCAAGCGGGGGACGGTGGCGGTGGCTACACCTTC
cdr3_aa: CASSQAGDGGGGYTF

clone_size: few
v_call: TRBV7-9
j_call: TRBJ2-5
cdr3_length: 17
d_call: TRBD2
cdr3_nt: TGTGCCAGCAGCTTAGTTAGTAGCGGGGGGGCGACGGAGACCCAGTACTTC
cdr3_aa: CASSLVSSGGATETQYF

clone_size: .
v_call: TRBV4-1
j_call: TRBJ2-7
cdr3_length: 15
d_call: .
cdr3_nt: TGCGCCAGCAGCCAGAAACCTGTTACTTCCTACGAGCAGTACTTC
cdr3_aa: CASSQKPVTSYEQYF

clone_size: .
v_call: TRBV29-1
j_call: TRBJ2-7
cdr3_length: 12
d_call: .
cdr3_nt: TGCAGCGTTGGGGGGGAAAGGTACGAGCAGTACTTC
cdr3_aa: CSVGGERYEQYF

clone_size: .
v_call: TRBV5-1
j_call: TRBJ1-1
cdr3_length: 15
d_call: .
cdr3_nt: TGCGCCAGCAGTCCCCGAATGGGGTACGGTACTGAAGCTTTCTTT
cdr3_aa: CASSPRMGYGTEAFF

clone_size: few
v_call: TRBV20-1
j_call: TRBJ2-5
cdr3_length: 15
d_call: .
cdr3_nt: TGCAGTGCTAGATTGGGGGGGGCCGTCTACGAGACCCAGTACTTC
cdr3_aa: CSARLGGAVYETQYF

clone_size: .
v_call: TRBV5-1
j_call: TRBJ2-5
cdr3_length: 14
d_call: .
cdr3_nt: TGCGCCAGCAGCTTGGAGAACTCCCAAGAGACCCAGTACTTC
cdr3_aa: CASSLENSQETQYF

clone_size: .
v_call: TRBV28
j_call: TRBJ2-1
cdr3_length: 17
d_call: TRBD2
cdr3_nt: TGTGCCGGCATCACCTTTGCGGTGACTAGCGGAAACAATGAGCAGTTCTTC
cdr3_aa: CAGITFAVTSGNNEQFF

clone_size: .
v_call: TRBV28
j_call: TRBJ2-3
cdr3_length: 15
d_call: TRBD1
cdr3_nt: TGTGCCAGCAGTATGCCGGGACAGTTTACAGATACGCAGTATTTT
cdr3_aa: CASSMPGQFTDTQYF

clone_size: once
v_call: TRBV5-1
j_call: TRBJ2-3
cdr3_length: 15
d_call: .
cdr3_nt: TGCGCCAGCAGCTCCCCTTATGACCTCACAGATACGCAGTATTTT
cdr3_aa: CASSSPYDLTDTQYF

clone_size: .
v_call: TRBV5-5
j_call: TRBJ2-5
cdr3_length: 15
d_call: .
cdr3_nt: TGTGCCAGCAGCTTCCGGGGCGACTACCAAGAGACCCAGTACTTC
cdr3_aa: CASSFRGDYQETQYF

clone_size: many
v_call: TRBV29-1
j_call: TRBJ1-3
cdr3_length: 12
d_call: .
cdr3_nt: TGCAGCGTTGACGCGGCAGCAGACACCATATATTTT
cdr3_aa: CSVDAAADTIYF

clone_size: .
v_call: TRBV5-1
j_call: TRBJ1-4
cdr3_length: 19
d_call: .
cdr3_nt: TGCGCCAGCAGCTTGTTTGGAGGGCAGGGGATTAACCAAGTTGAAAAACTGTTTTTT
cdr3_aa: CASSLFGGQGINQVEKLFF

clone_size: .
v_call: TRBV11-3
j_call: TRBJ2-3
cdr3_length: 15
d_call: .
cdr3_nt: TGTGCCAGCAGCTTAGCTTGGGGGGGCACAGATACGCAGTATTTT
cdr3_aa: CASSLAWGGTDTQYF